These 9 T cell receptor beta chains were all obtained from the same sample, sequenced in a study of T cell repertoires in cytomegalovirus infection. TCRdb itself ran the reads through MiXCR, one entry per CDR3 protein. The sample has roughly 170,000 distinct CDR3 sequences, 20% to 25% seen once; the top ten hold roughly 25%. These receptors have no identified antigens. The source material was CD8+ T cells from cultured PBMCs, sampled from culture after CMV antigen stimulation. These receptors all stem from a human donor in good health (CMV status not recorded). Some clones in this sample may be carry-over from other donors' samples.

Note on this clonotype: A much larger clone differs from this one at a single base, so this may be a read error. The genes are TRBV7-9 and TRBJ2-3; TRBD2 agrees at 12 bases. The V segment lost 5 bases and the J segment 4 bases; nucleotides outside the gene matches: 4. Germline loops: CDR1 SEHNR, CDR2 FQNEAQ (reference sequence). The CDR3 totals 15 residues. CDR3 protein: CASSPSGGEADTQYF. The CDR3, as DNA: TGTGCCAGCAGCCCTAGCGGGGGGGAGGCAGATACGCAGTATTTT.

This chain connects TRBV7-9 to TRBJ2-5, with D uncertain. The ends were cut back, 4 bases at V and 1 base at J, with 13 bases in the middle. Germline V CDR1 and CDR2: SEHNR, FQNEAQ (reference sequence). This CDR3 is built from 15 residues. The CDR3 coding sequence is TGTGCCAGCAGCTCCCTACGAACATCCCAAGAGACCCAGTACTTC. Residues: CASSSLRTSQETQYF.

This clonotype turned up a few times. The CDR3 spells CASSPGMGTEAFF. CDR3 nucleotide sequence: TGTGCCAGCAGCCCAGGGATGGGAACTGAAGCTTTCTTT. The gene calls are TRBV7-6 and TRBJ1-1, with D possibly matching TRBD1 (5 bases). There are 13 residues in the CDR3. Germline V gene sequence: CDR1 SGHVS, CDR2 FNYEAQ. V lost 5 bases and J lost 5, with 12 bases in between.

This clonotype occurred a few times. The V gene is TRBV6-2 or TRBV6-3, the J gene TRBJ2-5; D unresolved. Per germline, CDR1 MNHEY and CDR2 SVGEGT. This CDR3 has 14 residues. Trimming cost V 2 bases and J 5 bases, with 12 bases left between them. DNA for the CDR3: TGTGCCAGCAGTTACGAGGACCTTAAGGAGACCCAGTACTTC. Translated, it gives CASSYEDLKETQYF.

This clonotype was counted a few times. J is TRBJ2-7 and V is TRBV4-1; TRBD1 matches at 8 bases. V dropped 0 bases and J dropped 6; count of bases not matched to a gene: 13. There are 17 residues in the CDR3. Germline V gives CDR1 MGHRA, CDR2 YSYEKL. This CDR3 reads CASSQDHGTGGGGEQYF. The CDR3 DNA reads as TGCGCCAGCAGCCAAGATCACGGAACAGGGGGTGGTGGCGAGCAGTACTTC.

The DNA for the CDR3 is TGTGCCAGCAGTTTTAGAAGAGGCTACACCTTC. This encodes CASSFRRGYTF. The V gene is TRBV12-3 or TRBV12-4, the J gene TRBJ1-2; D not resolved. Trimming removed 3 bases from V and 8 bases from J, with 7 bases in between. This CDR3 is built from 11 residues.

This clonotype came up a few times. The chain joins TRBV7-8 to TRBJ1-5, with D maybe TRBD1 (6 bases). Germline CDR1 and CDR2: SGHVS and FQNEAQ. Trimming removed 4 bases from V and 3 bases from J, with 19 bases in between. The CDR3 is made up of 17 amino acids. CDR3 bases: TGTGCCAGCAGCTCCAGAAATGGGGGCGGCACCAATCAGCCCCAGCATTTT. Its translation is CASSSRNGGGTNQPQHF.

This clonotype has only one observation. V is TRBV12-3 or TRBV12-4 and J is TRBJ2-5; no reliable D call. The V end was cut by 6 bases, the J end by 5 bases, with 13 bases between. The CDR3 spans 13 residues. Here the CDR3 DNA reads TGTGCCAGCAGGAGGAAGGGCCGGGAGACCCAGTACTTC. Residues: CASRRKGRETQYF.

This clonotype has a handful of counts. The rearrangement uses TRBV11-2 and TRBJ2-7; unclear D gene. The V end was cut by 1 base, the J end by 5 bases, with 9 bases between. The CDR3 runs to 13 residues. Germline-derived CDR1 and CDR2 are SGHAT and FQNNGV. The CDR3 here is CASSLAYPDEQYF. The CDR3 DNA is TGTGCCAGCAGCTTAGCTTATCCGGACGAGCAGTACTTC.